The source of this TCR beta chain is a study of blood T cell repertoires in COVID-19. V lost 4 bases and J lost 4, with 14 bases in between. The germline gives CDR1 ENHRY, CDR2 SYGVKD. The CDR3 sequence is 14 residues long. This clone was picked up one time. Cohort 3 donors counted as recovered after two negative PCRs, clearance, or resolved symptoms. TCRdb's table, derived via immunoSEQ multiplex PCR, lists solely in-frame clones and lacks some. The repertoire includes more than 250,000 clones, approximately 86% of them detected once, and under 3% sits in the top ten. The TCR sequence derives from a woman aged 18-29 years who had recovered from COVID-19. Sample: PBMCs or T cells enriched from blood (not recorded which). The genes are TRBV10-3 and TRBJ2-7; TRBD1 is a possible D gene (6 bases). The CDR3 region has the DNA TGTGCCATCAGTGTCAGGGGTACGGGATACGAGCAGTACTTC. The encoded protein is CAISVRGTGYEQYF.